One and the same sample provided the 8 T cell receptor beta chains below, sequenced in a study of blood T cell repertoires in COVID-19 (dated by TCRdb to about 2020). Library generation was performed with the immunoSEQ multiplex PCR assay. Here the immuneACCESS table is served through TCRdb, limited to in-frame sequences with V and J called. Missing clones are a known gap in these copies; in checked studies unresolved V genes cover under half, and the rest lacks a known reason. The sample profile shows over 200,000 clones; about 88% of them were found once. The ten biggest clones cover approximately 0.69% of the sample. Material: peripheral blood. The receptors here all came from a man aged 40-55 years with acute or convalescent COVID-19.

The CDR3 reads CSASKGAGYGYTF. The DNA for the CDR3 is TGCAGTGCTAGTAAGGGGGCAGGGTATGGCTACACCTTC. The V call is TRBV20-1, the J call TRBJ1-2; 7 bases are shared with TRBD1. V dropped 3 bases and J dropped 5; count of bases not matched to a gene: 6. This CDR3 has 13 residues. The germline V gene encodes CDR1 DFQATT and CDR2 SNEGSKA (reference sequence).

The chain is built from TRBV7-9 and TRBJ2-1, with TRBD1 matching 7 bases. The J segment lost 6 bases and the V segment lost 8 bases, leaving 4 bases of the junction unmatched. CDR3 length: 12 amino acids. Germline V gives CDR1 SEHNR, CDR2 FQNEAQ (reference sequence). CDR3 DNA sequence: TGTGCCAGCGGTACAGGGGTCAATGAGCAGTTCTTC. This gives the protein CASGTGVNEQFF.

The CDR3 DNA reads as TGTGCCAGCACCCCGGACTCAAGCTCCTACAATGAGCAGTTCTTC. Protein sequence: CASTPDSSSYNEQFF. The chain links TRBV7-2 to TRBJ2-1, with D tentatively TRBD2 (5 bases). Trimming took 7 bases from V and 0 from J, leaving 13 bases between them. CDR3 length: 15 amino acids. The germline CDR1 and CDR2 sequences are SGHTA and FQGNSA. Using reference TRBV7-2 and TRBJ2-1 for the parts outside the CDR3, the full variable domain is GAGVSQSPSNKVTEKGKDVELRCDPISGHTALYWYRQSLGQGLEFLIYFQGNSAPDKSGLPSDRFSAERTGGSVSTLTIQRTQQEDSAVYLCASTPDSSSYNEQFFGPGTRLTVL.

The count of this clone is one. The chain recombines TRBV28 with TRBJ2-7; D is possibly TRBD2 (5 bases). CDR3 size: 14 residues. Germline CDR1 is MDHEN and CDR2 is SYDVKM. V lost 7 bases, J lost 0 bases, and 13 bases lay in between. The CDR3 loop reads CASIRGVSSYEQYF. In DNA, the CDR3 is TGTGCCAGCATTCGGGGAGTTAGCTCCTACGAGCAGTACTTC. The variable domain in full, completed from reference TRBV28 and TRBJ2-7, reads DVKVTQSSRYLVKRTGEKVFLECVQDMDHENMFWYRQDPGLGLRLIYFSYDVKMKEKGDIPEGYSVSREKKERFSLILESASTNQTSMYLCASIRGVSSYEQYFGPGTRLTVT.

V and J are TRBV28 and TRBJ2-2; the D is unclear. This CDR3 comprises 14 residues. Germline CDR1 and CDR2: MDHEN and SYDVKM. V was trimmed by 6 bases and J by 1 base, leaving 9 bases between them. CDR3 nucleotides: TGTGCCAGCAGCCTTTCGCGGAACACCGGGGAGCTGTTTTTT. It encodes CASSLSRNTGELFF.

V and J are TRBV2 and TRBJ2-5; TRBD1 might be the D (5 bases). The CDR3 has 16 amino acids. Germline V CDR1 and CDR2: SNHLY, FYNNEI. V gave up 1 base and J gave up 7 bases, with 19 bases separating them. The CDR3: CASSEEGSPGYGTQYF. Here the CDR3 DNA reads TGTGCCAGCAGTGAAGAAGGGTCCCCAGGGTACGGGACCCAGTACTTC.

The chain carries TRBV28 and TRBJ2-5; 12 positions match TRBD1. The CDR3 extends over 17 amino acids. V shed 5 bases, J shed 1 base, and the junction held 8 bases outside the gene matches. Germline CDR1 is MDHEN and CDR2 is SYDVKM. Here the CDR3 DNA reads TGTGCCAGCAGTAGCCGCCGGGACAGGGGGCCCCAAGAGACCCAGTACTTC. This encodes CASSSRRDRGPQETQYF.

The chain is built from TRBV5-1 and TRBJ2-7, with D maybe TRBD2 (6 bases). Germline V gives CDR1 SGHRS, CDR2 YFSETQ. V shed 6 bases and J shed 5 bases, with 15 bases lying between them. The CDR3 is made up of 13 amino acids. For the CDR3, the DNA is TGCGCCAGCACGGGCCTCACGGGGGACGAGCAGTACTTC. Translation gives CASTGLTGDEQYF. Full variable domain (rest looked up from reference TRBV5-1 and TRBJ2-7): KAGVTQTPRYLIKTRGQQVTLSCSPISGHRSVSWYQQTPGQGLQFLFEYFSETQRNKGNFPGRFSGRQFSNSRSEMNVSTLELGDSALYLCASTGLTGDEQYFGPGTRLTVT.